Sequencing of this T cell receptor beta chain was carried out in a study of T cells in Graves' hyperthyroidism and ophthalmopathy. This CDR3 has 16 residues. In germline, CDR1 is SGHTA, CDR2 FQGNSA. V was pared by 5 bases and J by 2 bases, with 16 bases between. It was RNA transcripts that yielded the amplified TCR beta CDR3 regions. A set of HTBI primers served as the primers for a first-round RT-PCR of the TCR CDR3. TCRdb analysed the multiplex PCR reads with MiXCR anew, one entry per CDR3 protein. The sample records 240,000 or so distinct CDR3 sequences, less than 20% being singletons. This clonotype has a count of ten or more.

The receptor was isolated from a woman under 30 with Graves' ophthalmopathy. Sequencing was performed on blood. The chain carries TRBV7-2 and TRBJ1-3; D is unclear. This chain's CDR3 is CASSTRSGIAGNTIYF. CDR3 nucleotide sequence: TGTGCCAGCAGCACTAGAAGCGGGATAGCTGGAAACACCATATATTTT.